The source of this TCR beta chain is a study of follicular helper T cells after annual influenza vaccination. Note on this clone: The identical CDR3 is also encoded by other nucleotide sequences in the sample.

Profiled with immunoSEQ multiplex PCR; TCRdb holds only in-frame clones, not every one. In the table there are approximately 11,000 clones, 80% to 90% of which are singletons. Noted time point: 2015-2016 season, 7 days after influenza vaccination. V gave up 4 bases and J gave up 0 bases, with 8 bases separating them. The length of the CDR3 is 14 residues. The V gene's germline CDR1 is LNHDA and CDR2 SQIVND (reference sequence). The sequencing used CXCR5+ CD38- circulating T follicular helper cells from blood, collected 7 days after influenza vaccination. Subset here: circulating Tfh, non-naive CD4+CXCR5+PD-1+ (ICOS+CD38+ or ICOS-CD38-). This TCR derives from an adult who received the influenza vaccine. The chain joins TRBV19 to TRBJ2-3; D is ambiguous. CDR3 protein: CASSTAGSTDTQYF. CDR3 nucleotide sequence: TGTGCCAGTAGTACAGCCGGGAGCACAGATACGCAGTATTTT.